This T cell receptor beta chain was identified during a study of blood T cell repertoires in COVID-19. The overall study: The United States, Italy and Spain provided the acute and convalescent COVID-19 samples. Sources were T cells, B-cell-depleted T cells, or PBMCs; the material itself was cDNA or gDNA.

The CDR3 consists of 15 residues. V was clipped by 0 bases and J by 9 bases, with 15 bases between them. In germline, CDR1 is MGHRA, CDR2 YSYEKL. Authors' methods: Reference gene primers were amplified, and this amplification served to estimate nucleated cell counts. Profiled with immunoSEQ multiplex PCR; TCRdb holds only in-frame clones, not every one. The DNA gave D and trimming, while V, J and clone size come from that table. The sample includes about 210,000 clones, 86% of them seen just once. J is TRBJ1-3 and V is TRBV4-1; D is possibly TRBD1 (6 bases). Sequenced: peripheral blood. This sequence originates from a woman aged 70 to 79 with acute or convalescent COVID-19. The CDR3 DNA reads as TGCGCCAGCAGCCAAGACCGCAGCTGGACAGTCACCATATATTTT. Its translation: CASSQDRSWTVTIYF.